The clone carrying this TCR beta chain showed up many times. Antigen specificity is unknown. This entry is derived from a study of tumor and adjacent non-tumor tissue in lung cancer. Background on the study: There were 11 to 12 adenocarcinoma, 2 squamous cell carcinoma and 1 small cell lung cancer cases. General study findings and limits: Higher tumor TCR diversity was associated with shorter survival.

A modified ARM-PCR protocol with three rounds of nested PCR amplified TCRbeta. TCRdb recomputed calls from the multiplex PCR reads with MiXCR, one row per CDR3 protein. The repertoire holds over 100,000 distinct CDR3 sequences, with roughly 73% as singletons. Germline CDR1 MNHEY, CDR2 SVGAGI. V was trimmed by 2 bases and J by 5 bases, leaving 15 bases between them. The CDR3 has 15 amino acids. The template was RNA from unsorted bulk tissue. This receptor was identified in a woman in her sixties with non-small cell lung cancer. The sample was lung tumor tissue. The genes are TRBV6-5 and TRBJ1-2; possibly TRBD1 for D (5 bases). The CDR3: CASSYMTTASYGYTF. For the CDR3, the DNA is TGTGCCAGCAGTTACATGACGACAGCTAGTTATGGCTACACCTTC.